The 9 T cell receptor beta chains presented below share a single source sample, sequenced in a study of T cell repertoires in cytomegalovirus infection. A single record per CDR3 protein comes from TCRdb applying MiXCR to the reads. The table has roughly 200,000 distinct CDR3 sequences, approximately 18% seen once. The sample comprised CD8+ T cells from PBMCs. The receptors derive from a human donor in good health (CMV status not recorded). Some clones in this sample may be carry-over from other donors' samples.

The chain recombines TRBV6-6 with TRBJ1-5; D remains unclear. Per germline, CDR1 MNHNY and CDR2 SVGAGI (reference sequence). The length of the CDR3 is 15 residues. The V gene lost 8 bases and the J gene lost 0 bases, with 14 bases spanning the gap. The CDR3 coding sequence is TGTGCCAGCTTACGATCGACTTATAGCAATCAGCCCCAGCATTTT. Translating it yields CASLRSTYSNQPQHF.

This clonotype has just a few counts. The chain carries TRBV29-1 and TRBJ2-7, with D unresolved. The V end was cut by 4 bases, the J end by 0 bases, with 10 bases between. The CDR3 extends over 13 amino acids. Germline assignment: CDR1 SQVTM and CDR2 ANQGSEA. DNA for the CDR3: TGCAGCGTTGTGGTCAGGAGCTCCTACGAGCAGTACTTC. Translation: CSVVVRSSYEQYF.

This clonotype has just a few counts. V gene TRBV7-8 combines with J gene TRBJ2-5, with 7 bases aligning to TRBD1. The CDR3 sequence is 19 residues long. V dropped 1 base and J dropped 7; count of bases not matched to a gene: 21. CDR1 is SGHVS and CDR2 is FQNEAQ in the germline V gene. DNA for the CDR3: TGTGCCAGCAGCTTAGTTTCAAGGGACAGAAGTAACCCCAATGGGACCCAGTACTTC. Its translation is CASSLVSRDRSNPNGTQYF.

Here the CDR3 reads CASSDSGPGGVFTDTQYF. CDR3 DNA: TGTGCCAGCAGTGACTCAGGGCCAGGGGGCGTTTTCACAGATACGCAGTATTTT. This chain uses TRBV6-4 with TRBJ2-3, with TRBD1 identical over 8 bases. V shed 0 bases, J shed 2 bases, and the junction held 10 bases outside the gene matches. This CDR3 has 18 amino acids. Per the germline V gene, CDR1 is MRHNA and CDR2 is SNTAGT.

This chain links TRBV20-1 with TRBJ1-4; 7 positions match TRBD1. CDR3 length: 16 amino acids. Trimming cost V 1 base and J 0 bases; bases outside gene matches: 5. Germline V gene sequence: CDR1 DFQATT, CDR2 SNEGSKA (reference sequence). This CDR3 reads CSARAQGETTNEKLFF. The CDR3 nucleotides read TGCAGTGCTAGAGCGCAGGGGGAGACAACTAATGAAAAACTGTTTTTT.

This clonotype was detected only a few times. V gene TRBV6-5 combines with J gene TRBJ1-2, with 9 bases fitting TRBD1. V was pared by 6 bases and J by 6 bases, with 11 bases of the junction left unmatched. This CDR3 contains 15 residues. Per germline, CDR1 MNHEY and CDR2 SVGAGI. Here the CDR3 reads CASRRQDRGRNGYTF. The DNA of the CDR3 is TGTGCCAGCAGGCGACAGGACAGGGGACGAAATGGCTACACCTTC.

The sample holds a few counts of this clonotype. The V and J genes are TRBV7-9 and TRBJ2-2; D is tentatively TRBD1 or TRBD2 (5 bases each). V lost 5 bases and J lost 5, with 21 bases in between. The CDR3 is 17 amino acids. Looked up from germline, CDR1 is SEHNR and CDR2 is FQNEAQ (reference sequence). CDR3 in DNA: TGTGCCAGCAGCGCCCTGGGACCGGGACCCAAAACCGGGGAGCTGTTTTTT. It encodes CASSALGPGPKTGELFF.

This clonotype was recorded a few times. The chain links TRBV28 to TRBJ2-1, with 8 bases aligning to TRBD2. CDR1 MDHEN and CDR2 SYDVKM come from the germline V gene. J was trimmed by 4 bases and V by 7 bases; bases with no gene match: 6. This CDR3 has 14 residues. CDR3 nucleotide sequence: TGTGCCAGCATTAGGACTAGCAGGTACAATGAGCAGTTCTTC. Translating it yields CASIRTSRYNEQFF.

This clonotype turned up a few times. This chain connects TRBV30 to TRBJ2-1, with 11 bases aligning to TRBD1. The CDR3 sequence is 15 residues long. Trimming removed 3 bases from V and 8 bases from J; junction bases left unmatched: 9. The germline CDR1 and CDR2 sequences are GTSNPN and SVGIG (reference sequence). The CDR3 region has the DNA TGTGCCTGGAGGGAAGGACAGGGGGCGGAGGATGAGCAGTTCTTC. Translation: CAWREGQGAEDEQFF. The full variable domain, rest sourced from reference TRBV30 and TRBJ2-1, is SQTIHQWPATLVQPVGSPLSLECTVEGTSNPNLYWYRQAAGRGLQLLFYSVGIGQISSEVPQNLSASRPQDRQFILSSKKLLLSDSGFYLCAWREGQGAEDEQFFGPGTRLTVL.